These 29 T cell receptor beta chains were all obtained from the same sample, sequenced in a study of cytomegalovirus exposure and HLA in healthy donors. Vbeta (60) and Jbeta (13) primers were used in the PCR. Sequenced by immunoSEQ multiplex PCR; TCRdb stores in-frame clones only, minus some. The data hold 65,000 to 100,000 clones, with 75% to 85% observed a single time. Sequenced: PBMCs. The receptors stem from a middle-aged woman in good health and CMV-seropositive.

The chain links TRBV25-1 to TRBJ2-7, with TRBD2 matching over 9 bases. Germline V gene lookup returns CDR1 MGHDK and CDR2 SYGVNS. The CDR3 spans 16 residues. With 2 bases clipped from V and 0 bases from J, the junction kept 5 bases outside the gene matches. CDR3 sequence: CASSETLAGSSYEQYF. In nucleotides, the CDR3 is TGTGCCAGCAGTGAAACCCTAGCGGGGAGCTCCTACGAGCAGTACTTC.

The CDR3 reads CAWSAFRTSGRGAGYNEQFF. The CDR3 DNA reads TGTGCCTGGAGTGCCTTTAGGACTAGCGGGAGGGGCGCCGGTTACAATGAGCAGTTCTTC. The V call is TRBV30, the J call TRBJ2-1; TRBD2 matches at 15 bases. The CDR3 consists of 20 residues. The germline CDR1 and CDR2 sequences are GTSNPN and SVGIG (reference sequence). V lost 1 base to trimming and J lost 4 bases; unmatched junction nucleotides: 14.

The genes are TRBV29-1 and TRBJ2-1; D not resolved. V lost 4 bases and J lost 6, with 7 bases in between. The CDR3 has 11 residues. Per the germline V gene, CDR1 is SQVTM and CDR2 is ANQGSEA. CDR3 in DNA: TGCAGCGTTGGTTCAGGCAATGAGCAGTTCTTC. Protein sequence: CSVGSGNEQFF.

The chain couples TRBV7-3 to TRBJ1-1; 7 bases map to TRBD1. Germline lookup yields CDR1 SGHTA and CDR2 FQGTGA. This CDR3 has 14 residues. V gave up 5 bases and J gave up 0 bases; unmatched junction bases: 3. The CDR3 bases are TGTGCCAGCAGCCCTAGGGGGCTGAACACTGAAGCTTTCTTT. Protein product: CASSPRGLNTEAFF.

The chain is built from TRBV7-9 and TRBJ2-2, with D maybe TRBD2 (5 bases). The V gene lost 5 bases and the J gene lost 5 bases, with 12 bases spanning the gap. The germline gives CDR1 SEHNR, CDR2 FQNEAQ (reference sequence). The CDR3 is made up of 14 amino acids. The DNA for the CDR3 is TGTGCCAGCAGCCGACTACTCGGTACCGGGGAGCTGTTTTTT. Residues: CASSRLLGTGELFF.

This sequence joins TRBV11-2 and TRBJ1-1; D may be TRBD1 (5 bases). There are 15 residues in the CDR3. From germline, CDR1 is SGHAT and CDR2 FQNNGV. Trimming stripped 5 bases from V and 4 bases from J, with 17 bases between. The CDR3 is CASSPPRRGSTEAFF. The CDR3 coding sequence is TGTGCCAGCAGCCCCCCAAGGCGGGGGTCCACTGAAGCTTTCTTT. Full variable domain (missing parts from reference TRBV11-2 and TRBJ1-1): EAGVAQSPRYKIIEKRQSVAFWCNPISGHATLYWYQQILGQGPKLLIQFQNNGVVDDSQLPKDRFSAERLKGVDSTLKIQPAKLEDSAVYLCASSPPRRGSTEAFFGQGTRLTVV.

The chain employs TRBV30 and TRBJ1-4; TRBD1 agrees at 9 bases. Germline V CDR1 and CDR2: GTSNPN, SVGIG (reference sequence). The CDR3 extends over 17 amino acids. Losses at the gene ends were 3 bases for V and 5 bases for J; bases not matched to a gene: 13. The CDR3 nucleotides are TGTGCCTGGAGCTCGAAGGACAGGGGTACGGGCAATGAAAAACTGTTTTTT. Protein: CAWSSKDRGTGNEKLFF.

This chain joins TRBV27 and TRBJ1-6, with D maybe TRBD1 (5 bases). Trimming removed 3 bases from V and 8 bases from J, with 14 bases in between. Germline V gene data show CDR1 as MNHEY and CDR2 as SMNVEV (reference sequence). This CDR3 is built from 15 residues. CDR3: CASSLGPTADSPLHF. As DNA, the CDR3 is TGTGCCAGCAGTTTGGGGCCGACGGCGGATTCACCCCTCCACTTT.

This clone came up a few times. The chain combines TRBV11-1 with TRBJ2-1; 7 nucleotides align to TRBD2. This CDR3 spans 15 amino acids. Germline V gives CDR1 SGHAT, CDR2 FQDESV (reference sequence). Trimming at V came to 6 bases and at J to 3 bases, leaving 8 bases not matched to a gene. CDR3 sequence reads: CASSSGGSSYNEQFF. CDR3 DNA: TGTGCCAGCAGTTCGGGGGGAAGCAGCTACAATGAGCAGTTCTTC.

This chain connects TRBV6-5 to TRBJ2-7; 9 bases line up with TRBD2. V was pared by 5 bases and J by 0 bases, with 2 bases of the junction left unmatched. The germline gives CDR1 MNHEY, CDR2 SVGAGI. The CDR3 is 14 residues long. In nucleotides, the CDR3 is TGTGCCAGCAGTATGGGACTAGCCTCCTACGAGCAGTACTTC. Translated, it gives CASSMGLASYEQYF.

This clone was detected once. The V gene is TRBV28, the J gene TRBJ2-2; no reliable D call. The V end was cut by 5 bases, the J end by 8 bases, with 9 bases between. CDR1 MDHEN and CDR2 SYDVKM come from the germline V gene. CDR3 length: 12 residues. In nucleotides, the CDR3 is TGTGCCAGCAGTCCACTTTCGGGGGAGCTGTTTTTT. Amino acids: CASSPLSGELFF.

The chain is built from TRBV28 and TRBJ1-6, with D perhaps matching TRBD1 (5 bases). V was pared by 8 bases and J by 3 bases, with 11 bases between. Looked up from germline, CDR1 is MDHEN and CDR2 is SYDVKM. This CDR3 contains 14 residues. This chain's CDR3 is CASRQNIYNSPLHF. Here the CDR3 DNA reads TGTGCCAGCCGACAGAATATCTATAATTCACCCCTCCACTTT. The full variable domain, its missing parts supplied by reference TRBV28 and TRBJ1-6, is DVKVTQSSRYLVKRTGEKVFLECVQDMDHENMFWYRQDPGLGLRLIYFSYDVKMKEKGDIPEGYSVSREKKERFSLILESASTNQTSMYLCASRQNIYNSPLHFGNGTRLTVT.

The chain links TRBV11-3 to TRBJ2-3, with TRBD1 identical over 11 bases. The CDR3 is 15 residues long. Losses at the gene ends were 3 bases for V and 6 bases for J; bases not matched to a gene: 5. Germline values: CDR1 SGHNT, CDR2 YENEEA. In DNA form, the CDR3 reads TGTGCCAGCAGCTTCGGGACAGGGGGAAGTGATACGCAGTATTTT. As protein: CASSFGTGGSDTQYF.

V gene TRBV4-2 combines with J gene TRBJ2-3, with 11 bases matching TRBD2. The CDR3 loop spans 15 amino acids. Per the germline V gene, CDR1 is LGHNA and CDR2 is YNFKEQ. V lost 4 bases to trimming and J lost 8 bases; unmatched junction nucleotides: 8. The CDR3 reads CASSPGGLAVGTQYF. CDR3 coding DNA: TGTGCCAGCAGCCCAGGGGGACTAGCGGTGGGTACGCAGTATTTT.

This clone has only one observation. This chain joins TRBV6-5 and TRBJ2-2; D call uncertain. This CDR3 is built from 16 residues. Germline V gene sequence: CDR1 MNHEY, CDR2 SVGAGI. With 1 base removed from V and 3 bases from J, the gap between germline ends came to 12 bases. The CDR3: CASSYWQNRDTGELFF. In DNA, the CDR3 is TGTGCCAGCAGTTACTGGCAGAACCGGGACACCGGGGAGCTGTTTTTT.

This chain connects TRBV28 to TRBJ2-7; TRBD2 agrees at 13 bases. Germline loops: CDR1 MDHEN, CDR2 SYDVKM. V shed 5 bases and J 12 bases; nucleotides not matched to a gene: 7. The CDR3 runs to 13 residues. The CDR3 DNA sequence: TGTGCCAGCAGTCGGACTAGCGGGAGTCAATTGTACTTC. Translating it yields CASSRTSGSQLYF. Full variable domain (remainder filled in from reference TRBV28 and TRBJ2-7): DVKVTQSSRYLVKRTGEKVFLECVQDMDHENMFWYRQDPGLGLRLIYFSYDVKMKEKGDIPEGYSVSREKKERFSLILESASTNQTSMYLCASSRTSGSQLYFGPGTRLTVT.

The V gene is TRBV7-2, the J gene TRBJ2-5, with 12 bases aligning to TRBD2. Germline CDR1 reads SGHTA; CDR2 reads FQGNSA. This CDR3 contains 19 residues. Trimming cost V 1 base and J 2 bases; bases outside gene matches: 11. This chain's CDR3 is CASSLGNLAGGLPQETQYF. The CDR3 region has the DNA TGTGCCAGCAGCTTAGGCAACCTAGCGGGGGGGTTACCTCAAGAGACCCAGTACTTC. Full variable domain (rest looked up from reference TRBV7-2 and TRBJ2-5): GAGVSQSPSNKVTEKGKDVELRCDPISGHTALYWYRQSLGQGLEFLIYFQGNSAPDKSGLPSDRFSAERTGGSVSTLTIQRTQQEDSAVYLCASSLGNLAGGLPQETQYFGPGTRLLVL.

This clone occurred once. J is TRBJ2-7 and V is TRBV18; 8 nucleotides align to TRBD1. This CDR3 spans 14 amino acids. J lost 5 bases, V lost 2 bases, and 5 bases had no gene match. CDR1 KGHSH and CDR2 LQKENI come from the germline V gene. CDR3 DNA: TGTGCCAGCTCACCAGGGCAGGGGGCGGACGAGCAGTACTTC. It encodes CASSPGQGADEQYF.

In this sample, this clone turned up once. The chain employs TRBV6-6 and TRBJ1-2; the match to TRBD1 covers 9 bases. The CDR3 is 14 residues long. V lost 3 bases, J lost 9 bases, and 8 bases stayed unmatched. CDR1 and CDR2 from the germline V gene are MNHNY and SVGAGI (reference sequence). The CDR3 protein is CASSYGTGRVRYTF. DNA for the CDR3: TGTGCCAGCAGTTATGGGACAGGGCGAGTCCGCTACACCTTC.

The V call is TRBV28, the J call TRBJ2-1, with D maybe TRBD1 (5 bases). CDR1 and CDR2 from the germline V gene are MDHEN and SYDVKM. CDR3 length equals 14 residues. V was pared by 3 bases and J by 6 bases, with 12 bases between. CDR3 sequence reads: CASSFQGKGNEQFF. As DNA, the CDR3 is TGTGCCAGCAGTTTCCAGGGTAAGGGCAATGAGCAGTTCTTC.

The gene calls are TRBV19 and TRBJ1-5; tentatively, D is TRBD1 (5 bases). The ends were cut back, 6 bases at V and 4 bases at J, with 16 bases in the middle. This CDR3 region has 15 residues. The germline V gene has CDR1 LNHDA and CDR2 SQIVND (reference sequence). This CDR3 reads CASRTVGGGNQPQHF. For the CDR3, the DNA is TGTGCCAGTAGAACGGTTGGGGGGGGGAATCAGCCCCAGCATTTT. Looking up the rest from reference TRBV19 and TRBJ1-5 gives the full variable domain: DGGITQSPKYLFRKEGQNVTLSCEQNLNHDAMYWYRQDPGQGLRLIYYSQIVNDFQKGDIAEGYSVSREKKESFPLTVTSAQKNPTAFYLCASRTVGGGNQPQHFGDGTRLSIL.

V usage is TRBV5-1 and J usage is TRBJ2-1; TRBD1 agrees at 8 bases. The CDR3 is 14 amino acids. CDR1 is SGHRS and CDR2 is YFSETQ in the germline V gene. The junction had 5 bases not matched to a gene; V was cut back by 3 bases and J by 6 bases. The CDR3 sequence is CASSSLTGVNEQFF. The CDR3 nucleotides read TGCGCCAGCAGCTCACTGACAGGGGTCAATGAGCAGTTCTTC.

CDR3 sequence reads: CASSPGGASQGSQPQHF. The CDR3 DNA reads TGTGCCAGCAGCCCTGGGGGTGCCTCCCAGGGGAGTCAGCCCCAGCATTTT. The V gene is TRBV7-8, the J gene TRBJ1-5, with D perhaps TRBD1 (6 bases). Trimming shortened V by 5 bases and J by 6 bases, and 23 bases separated the two germline ends. Per the germline V gene, CDR1 is SGHVS and CDR2 is FQNEAQ. CDR3 length equals 17 residues.

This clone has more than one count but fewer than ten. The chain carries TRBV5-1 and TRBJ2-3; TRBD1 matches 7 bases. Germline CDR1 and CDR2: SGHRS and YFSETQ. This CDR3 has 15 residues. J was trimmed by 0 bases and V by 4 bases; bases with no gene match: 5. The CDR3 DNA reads TGCGCCAGCAGCCGGGACAGCTCTAGCACAGATACGCAGTATTTT. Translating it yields CASSRDSSSTDTQYF.

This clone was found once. CDR3 sequence reads: CASSQYRESYEQYF. The CDR3 bases are TGTGCCAGCAGTCAATACAGGGAATCCTACGAGCAGTACTTC. The rearrangement uses TRBV27 and TRBJ2-7; D might be TRBD1 (6 bases). Trimming shortened V by 5 bases and J by 1 base, and 12 bases separated the two germline ends. Germline CDR1 MNHEY, CDR2 SMNVEV (reference sequence). This CDR3 is built from 14 residues.

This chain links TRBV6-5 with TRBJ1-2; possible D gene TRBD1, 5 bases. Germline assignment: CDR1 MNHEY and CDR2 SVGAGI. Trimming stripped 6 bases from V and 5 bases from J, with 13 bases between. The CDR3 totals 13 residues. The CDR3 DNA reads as TGTGCCAGCAGGGGACTGAGAGTTTATGGCTACACCTTC. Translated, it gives CASRGLRVYGYTF.

The CDR3 protein is CASSGDPRRQRDCYTF. CDR3 nucleotides: TGTGCCAGCAGCGGAGACCCCCGGCGGCAGCGGGATTGCTACACCTTC. V usage is TRBV9 and J usage is TRBJ1-2; no firm D call. V lost 3 bases and J 9 bases, leaving 24 bases between the germline ends. Germline V gene lookup returns CDR1 SGDLS and CDR2 YYNGEE. This CDR3 is 16 amino acids long.

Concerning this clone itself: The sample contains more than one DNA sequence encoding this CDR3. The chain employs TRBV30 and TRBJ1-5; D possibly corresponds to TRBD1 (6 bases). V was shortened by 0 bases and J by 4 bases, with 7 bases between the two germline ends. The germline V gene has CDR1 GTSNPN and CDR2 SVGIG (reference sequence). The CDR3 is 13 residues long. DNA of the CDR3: TGTGCCTGGAGTGTACAGGGAAATCAGCCCCAGCATTTT. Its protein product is CAWSVQGNQPQHF.

The CDR3 spells CASSVEISPYNEQFF. The CDR3 bases are TGTGCCAGCAGCGTAGAAATTAGCCCCTACAATGAGCAGTTCTTC. The chain joins TRBV9 to TRBJ2-1; D not certain. This CDR3 contains 15 residues. CDR1 is SGDLS, CDR2 YYNGEE, per germline. Trimming cost V 0 bases and J 2 bases, with 9 bases left between them.